Listed below are T cell receptor beta chains from one sample, sequenced in a study of T cells after yellow fever vaccination. MiXCR was run by TCRdb on the 5' RACE reads, yielding one entry per CDR3 protein. The sample has about 210,000 distinct CDR3 sequences; approximately 3.3% are singletons. Source: CD4+ T cells sorted from PBMCs, taken 10 days after the yellow fever booster vaccination. The source is a man in his late teens or twenties who received the YFV17D yellow fever vaccine. Each CDR3 is given with its conserved first and last residue. Fields, in order: V gene, clone size, CDR3 length, J gene, D gene, CDR3 DNA, CDR3 protein. The D gene is left open where the match is weak. Not all rows give a size; the values are once, few, many and, for expanded clones, a class.

v_call: TRBV20-1; clone_size: few; cdr3_length: 13; j_call: TRBJ1-1; d_call: TRBD1; cdr3_nt: TGCAGTGCCACCGGACAGGGGGGCACTGAAGCTTTCTTT; cdr3_aa: CSATGQGGTEAFF
v_call: TRBV4-2; clone_size: -; cdr3_length: 16; j_call: TRBJ2-7; d_call: TRBD2; cdr3_nt: TGTGCCAGCAGCCGGGTTTCGGGGGGGGCCAGTTACGAGCAGTACTTC; cdr3_aa: CASSRVSGGASYEQYF
v_call: TRBV4-1; clone_size: many; cdr3_length: 15; j_call: TRBJ1-2; d_call: -; cdr3_nt: TGCGCCAGCAGCCGCCCGGGAGAGGGTCTCTTTGGCTACACCTTC; cdr3_aa: CASSRPGEGLFGYTF
v_call: TRBV4-1; clone_size: many; cdr3_length: 16; j_call: TRBJ2-7; d_call: TRBD2; cdr3_nt: TGCGCCAGCAGCCACACGGGACTAGCGGGCTCCTACGAGCAGTACTTC; cdr3_aa: CASSHTGLAGSYEQYF
v_call: TRBV9; clone_size: many; cdr3_length: 13; j_call: TRBJ1-5; d_call: -; cdr3_nt: TGTGCCAGCAGCGCGGATTTCAATCAGCCCCAGCATTTT; cdr3_aa: CASSADFNQPQHF
v_call: TRBV11-2; clone_size: many; cdr3_length: 14; j_call: TRBJ1-6; d_call: TRBD1; cdr3_nt: TGTGCCAGCAGCGCGGGACAGGGTAATTCACCCCTCCACTTT; cdr3_aa: CASSAGQGNSPLHF
v_call: TRBV7-6; clone_size: few; cdr3_length: 15; j_call: TRBJ1-4; d_call: TRBD1; cdr3_nt: TGTGCCAGCAGCTTAACCCCACCAGGGGGTGAAAAACTGTTTTTT; cdr3_aa: CASSLTPPGGEKLFF
v_call: TRBV5-1; clone_size: many; cdr3_length: 15; j_call: TRBJ2-3; d_call: -; cdr3_nt: TGCGCCAGCAGTTTCGCGGGGGCACCCACAGATACGCAGTATTTT; cdr3_aa: CASSFAGAPTDTQYF
v_call: TRBV30; clone_size: many; cdr3_length: 13; j_call: TRBJ1-1; d_call: -; cdr3_nt: TGTGCCTGGGAGAGGCAGCTGAACACTGAAGCTTTCTTT; cdr3_aa: CAWERQLNTEAFF
v_call: TRBV5-1; clone_size: many; cdr3_length: 16; j_call: TRBJ2-3; d_call: TRBD1; cdr3_nt: TGCGCCAGCAGCTTGGCGCCCGAGACAGGGACGGATACGCAGTATTTT; cdr3_aa: CASSLAPETGTDTQYF
v_call: TRBV19; clone_size: many; cdr3_length: 12; j_call: TRBJ1-2; d_call: -; cdr3_nt: TGTGCCAGTAGTACGGAGGGCTATGGCTACACCTTC; cdr3_aa: CASSTEGYGYTF
v_call: TRBV20-1; clone_size: many; cdr3_length: 14; j_call: TRBJ2-5; d_call: TRBD2; cdr3_nt: TGCAGTGCTAGATTCGGGGGGGGCCCGGAGACCCAGTACTTC; cdr3_aa: CSARFGGGPETQYF
v_call: TRBV7-8; clone_size: many; cdr3_length: 18; j_call: TRBJ1-5; d_call: TRBD1; cdr3_nt: TGTGCCAGCAGCTTAGGGTTACCCGGACAGGGTGTGACCCGGCCCCAGCATTTT; cdr3_aa: CASSLGLPGQGVTRPQHF
v_call: TRBV4-1; clone_size: few; cdr3_length: 15; j_call: TRBJ2-5; d_call: TRBD1; cdr3_nt: TGCGCCAGCAGCCAAGGAACCAGGGGGCGAGAGACCCAGTACTTC; cdr3_aa: CASSQGTRGRETQYF
v_call: TRBV4-2; clone_size: few; cdr3_length: 14; j_call: TRBJ2-7; d_call: -; cdr3_nt: TGTGCCAGCAGCCCAGTAACGGGGACCTACGAGCAGTACTTC; cdr3_aa: CASSPVTGTYEQYF
v_call: TRBV12-3/TRBV12-4; clone_size: many; cdr3_length: 13; j_call: TRBJ1-2; d_call: -; cdr3_nt: TGTGCCAGCACTGCACGGGGGTCTTATGGCTACACCTTC; cdr3_aa: CASTARGSYGYTF
v_call: TRBV6-6; clone_size: -; cdr3_length: 15; j_call: TRBJ1-4; d_call: TRBD1; cdr3_nt: TGTGCCAGCAGCCCAGGACAGGGAGGCCGTGAAAAACTGTTTTTT; cdr3_aa: CASSPGQGGREKLFF
v_call: TRBV9; clone_size: -; cdr3_length: 14; j_call: TRBJ1-1; d_call: -; cdr3_nt: TGTGCCAGCACTTTGGGGGGGCACGACACTGAAGCTTTCTTT; cdr3_aa: CASTLGGHDTEAFF
v_call: TRBV5-1; clone_size: many; cdr3_length: 16; j_call: TRBJ2-2; d_call: -; cdr3_nt: TGCGCCAGCAGCTCGTCTGGGGGAACGAACACCGGGGAGCTGTTTTTT; cdr3_aa: CASSSSGGTNTGELFF
v_call: TRBV12-3/TRBV12-4; clone_size: -; cdr3_length: 14; j_call: TRBJ1-1; d_call: -; cdr3_nt: TGTGCCAGCAGTTTCGTTCCCCGCGGGACTGAAGCTTTCTTT; cdr3_aa: CASSFVPRGTEAFF
v_call: TRBV15; clone_size: many; cdr3_length: 14; j_call: TRBJ2-3; d_call: -; cdr3_nt: TGTGCCACCGCTCTAGTCATGAGTGCAGATACGCAGTATTTT; cdr3_aa: CATALVMSADTQYF
v_call: TRBV24-1; clone_size: -; cdr3_length: 18; j_call: TRBJ1-1; d_call: -; cdr3_nt: TGTGCCACCAGTGATTTACAGATGACAGCGGGGATGAACACTGAAGCTTTCTTT; cdr3_aa: CATSDLQMTAGMNTEAFF
v_call: TRBV5-1; clone_size: many; cdr3_length: 14; j_call: TRBJ1-3; d_call: -; cdr3_nt: TGCGCCAGCAGCACCGACATATCTGGAAACACCATATATTTT; cdr3_aa: CASSTDISGNTIYF
v_call: TRBV5-1; clone_size: many; cdr3_length: 14; j_call: TRBJ2-1; d_call: -; cdr3_nt: TGCGCCAGCAGCTGGGGGTCCCGATACAATGAGCAGTTCTTC; cdr3_aa: CASSWGSRYNEQFF
v_call: TRBV12-3/TRBV12-4; clone_size: many; cdr3_length: 11; j_call: TRBJ2-3; d_call: -; cdr3_nt: TGTGCCAGCAGTAGGTGGGATACGCAGTATTTT; cdr3_aa: CASSRWDTQYF
v_call: TRBV13; clone_size: few; cdr3_length: 12; j_call: TRBJ2-1; d_call: -; cdr3_nt: TGTGCCAGCAGCCTACGGACGGAGGCGCAGTTCTTC; cdr3_aa: CASSLRTEAQFF
v_call: TRBV4-3; clone_size: few; cdr3_length: 18; j_call: TRBJ1-6; d_call: -; cdr3_nt: TGCGCCAGCAGCCAAGATATTTCGGCCGGGTGGGGGAATTCACCCCTCCACTTT; cdr3_aa: CASSQDISAGWGNSPLHF
v_call: TRBV20-1; clone_size: many; cdr3_length: 15; j_call: TRBJ1-2; d_call: TRBD1; cdr3_nt: TGCAGTGCTAGAGACCCCCAGACAGGGAAGTATGGCTACACCTTC; cdr3_aa: CSARDPQTGKYGYTF
v_call: TRBV5-1; clone_size: few; cdr3_length: 16; j_call: TRBJ2-2; d_call: TRBD2; cdr3_nt: TGCGCCAGCGTGCTAGCGGGGGGCACGAACACCGGGGAGCTGTTTTTT; cdr3_aa: CASVLAGGTNTGELFF
v_call: TRBV9; clone_size: many; cdr3_length: 16; j_call: TRBJ2-3; d_call: TRBD2; cdr3_nt: TGTGCCAGCAGCCCTAGACTAGCGGGGGACACAGATACGCAGTATTTT; cdr3_aa: CASSPRLAGDTDTQYF
v_call: TRBV7-2; clone_size: few; cdr3_length: 15; j_call: TRBJ2-7; d_call: -; cdr3_nt: TGTGCCAGCAGCTTAGGGTCGGGCTTGTCCTACGAGCAGTACTTC; cdr3_aa: CASSLGSGLSYEQYF
v_call: TRBV12-3/TRBV12-4; clone_size: few; cdr3_length: 14; j_call: TRBJ2-5; d_call: -; cdr3_nt: TGTGCCAGCAGTGGGCGGGGGCGTTGGGAGACCCAGTACTTC; cdr3_aa: CASSGRGRWETQYF
v_call: TRBV19; clone_size: -; cdr3_length: 18; j_call: TRBJ2-2; d_call: TRBD2; cdr3_nt: TGTGCCAGTAGTCTGGGACTAGCGGGGGGGAAGAAAACCGGGGAGCTGTTTTTT; cdr3_aa: CASSLGLAGGKKTGELFF
v_call: TRBV29-1; clone_size: -; cdr3_length: 13; j_call: TRBJ2-7; d_call: -; cdr3_nt: TGCAGCGTTGAGGGACTCTTTGGCTACGAGCAGTACTTC; cdr3_aa: CSVEGLFGYEQYF
v_call: TRBV5-1; clone_size: few; cdr3_length: 16; j_call: TRBJ2-2; d_call: TRBD2; cdr3_nt: TGCGCCAGCAGCCAATCTAGCGGGGGAAACACCGGGGAGCTGTTTTTT; cdr3_aa: CASSQSSGGNTGELFF
v_call: TRBV6-2/TRBV6-3; clone_size: few; cdr3_length: 13; j_call: TRBJ2-1; d_call: -; cdr3_nt: TGTGCCAGCAGTTACACCGGGAGTACTGAGCAGTTCTTC; cdr3_aa: CASSYTGSTEQFF
v_call: TRBV5-6; clone_size: many; cdr3_length: 13; j_call: TRBJ1-5; d_call: -; cdr3_nt: TGTGCCAGCAGCGTTGGTAGCAATCAGCCCCAGCATTTT; cdr3_aa: CASSVGSNQPQHF
v_call: TRBV20-1; clone_size: many; cdr3_length: 13; j_call: TRBJ2-7; d_call: TRBD1; cdr3_nt: TGCAGTGCAAGTCCGGGACAGGGGTACGAGCAGTACTTC; cdr3_aa: CSASPGQGYEQYF
v_call: TRBV12-3/TRBV12-4; clone_size: few; cdr3_length: 16; j_call: TRBJ2-1; d_call: -; cdr3_nt: TGTGCCAGCAGTTCGTTATGGTATCAAATCCACAATGAGCAGTTCTTC; cdr3_aa: CASSSLWYQIHNEQFF
v_call: TRBV20-1; clone_size: -; cdr3_length: 11; j_call: TRBJ2-7; d_call: -; cdr3_nt: TGCAGTGCTATTGACTCGTACGAGCAGTACTTC; cdr3_aa: CSAIDSYEQYF
v_call: TRBV20-1; clone_size: many; cdr3_length: 16; j_call: TRBJ1-5; d_call: -; cdr3_nt: TGCAGTGCCGTGACGGTGGGGACGGCCCGAGAAGGGCCCCAGCATTTT; cdr3_aa: CSAVTVGTAREGPQHF
v_call: TRBV5-4; clone_size: many; cdr3_length: 14; j_call: TRBJ2-3; d_call: TRBD1; cdr3_nt: TGTGCCAGCAGCTTGTTTGCAGGGGGAGATACGCAGTATTTT; cdr3_aa: CASSLFAGGDTQYF
v_call: TRBV5-1; clone_size: many; cdr3_length: 14; j_call: TRBJ1-6; d_call: -; cdr3_nt: TGCGCCAGCAGTCCCGGGGTCCTTAATTCACCCCTCCACTTT; cdr3_aa: CASSPGVLNSPLHF
v_call: TRBV10-3; clone_size: -; cdr3_length: 14; j_call: TRBJ1-3; d_call: -; cdr3_nt: TGTGCCATCAAAGGGACGGATAATGGAAACACCATATATTTT; cdr3_aa: CAIKGTDNGNTIYF
v_call: TRBV11-1; clone_size: -; cdr3_length: 14; j_call: TRBJ2-5; d_call: -; cdr3_nt: TGTGCCAGCAGCTTAGACCTGTACCAAGAGACCCAGTACTTC; cdr3_aa: CASSLDLYQETQYF
v_call: TRBV5-1; clone_size: many; cdr3_length: 16; j_call: TRBJ2-3; d_call: -; cdr3_nt: TGCGCCAGCAGCTTGGACTTTAGGGACCTCACAGATACGCAGTATTTT; cdr3_aa: CASSLDFRDLTDTQYF
v_call: TRBV2; clone_size: -; cdr3_length: 13; j_call: TRBJ1-4; d_call: -; cdr3_nt: TGTGCCAGCTCGGGGGGAACTAATGAAAAACTGTTTTTT; cdr3_aa: CASSGGTNEKLFF
v_call: TRBV20-1; clone_size: few; cdr3_length: 13; j_call: TRBJ1-6; d_call: -; cdr3_nt: TGCAGTGCCCAGGACGGGGGGTACTCACCCCTCCACTTT; cdr3_aa: CSAQDGGYSPLHF